A selection of T cell receptor beta chains follows, all from one sample in a study of human T cells and chemical hapten exposure. In TCRdb, the RACE reads were re-called with MiXCR into one record per CDR3 protein. Of fewer than 500,000 distinct CDR3 sequences in the sample, approximately 5.1% were seen once. The sequences come from whole blood, collected in connection with sensitization to the hapten diphenylcyclopropenone (DPC). The receptor set was obtained from a woman aged 45-60 years with alopecia areata. Some clones in this sample may be carry-over from other donors' samples. The CDR3 runs from the conserved cysteine through the conserved F or W. A D gene is named only where the DNA matches it firmly. Not all rows give a size; the values are once, few, many and, for expanded clones, a class.

V	size	D	J	CDR3	DNA
TRBV29-1	NA	NA	TRBJ2-6	CSVNSGANVLTF	TGCAGCGTCAACTCTGGGGCCAACGTCCTGACTTTC
TRBV5-1	many	NA	TRBJ1-1	CASSSRAGGETEAFF	TGCGCCAGCAGCTCCCGGGCCGGGGGTGAGACTGAAGCTTTCTTT
TRBV10-3	many	TRBD1	TRBJ1-1	CAISSGTGRLGEAFF	TGTGCCATCAGTTCCGGGACAGGGAGGTTAGGTGAAGCTTTCTTT
TRBV6-5	many	TRBD1	TRBJ2-3	CASKRDSFQYF	TGTGCCAGCAAACGGGACAGCTTCCAGTATTTT
TRBV20-1	many	NA	TRBJ1-5	CSAIWDGSNQPQHF	TGCAGTGCTATTTGGGACGGTAGCAATCAGCCCCAGCATTTT
TRBV5-1	many	TRBD1	TRBJ2-3	CASSLTTGLATDTQYF	TGCGCCAGCAGCTTGACGACAGGGTTAGCCACAGATACGCAGTATTTT
TRBV20-1	many	TRBD2	TRBJ2-7	CSALGLAGGLTYEQYF	TGCAGTGCCCTGGGACTAGCGGGGGGGTTAACCTACGAGCAGTACTTC
TRBV2	few	TRBD1	TRBJ1-5	CASRDRGKVVGNQPQHF	TGTGCCAGCAGGGACAGGGGAAAAGTGGTTGGCAATCAGCCCCAGCATTTT
TRBV20-1	few	TRBD2	TRBJ2-3	CSASGRASTDTQYF	TGCAGTGCTAGCGGGAGGGCTAGCACAGATACGCAGTATTTT
TRBV6-5	few	NA	TRBJ1-6	CASRRDSNSPLHF	TGTGCCAGCAGACGGGACTCTAATTCACCCCTCCACTTT
TRBV6-1	many	NA	TRBJ1-2	CASSEGRSYGYTF	TGTGCCAGCAGTGAGGGACGGTCCTATGGCTACACCTTC
TRBV15	many	NA	TRBJ1-6	CATSRDIGRGQGYSPLHF	TGTGCCACCAGCAGAGATATTGGGCGCGGGCAGGGGTATTCACCCCTCCACTTT
TRBV6-6	few	NA	TRBJ2-5	CATLPGPSQETQYF	TGTGCCACCCTCCCGGGACCGAGCCAAGAGACCCAGTACTTC
TRBV4-3	many	TRBD1	TRBJ2-3	CASSQDFYRGQATTDTQYF	TGCGCCAGCAGCCAAGATTTTTACCGCGGACAGGCAACCACAGATACGCAGTATTTT
TRBV6-5	many	NA	TRBJ2-3	CASSYSLTGRGTDTQYF	TGTGCCAGCAGTTACTCTCTGACAGGTCGGGGCACAGATACGCAGTATTTT
TRBV7-9	few	NA	TRBJ2-3	CASSLGGATSTDTQYF	TGTGCCAGCAGCTTAGGGGGGGCTACTAGCACAGATACGCAGTATTTT
TRBV7-9	many	NA	TRBJ2-7	CASSLARGSHEQYF	TGTGCCAGCAGCTTAGCCAGGGGTTCCCACGAGCAGTACTTC
TRBV7-8	many	TRBD2	TRBJ2-5	CASSLGWIAGGETQYF	TGTGCCAGCAGCTTAGGCTGGATAGCGGGAGGGGAGACCCAGTACTTC
TRBV10-3	NA	NA	TRBJ2-4	CAISETMTLAKNIQYF	TGTGCCATCAGTGAGACAATGACCCTAGCCAAAAACATTCAGTACTTC
TRBV4-2	few	TRBD1	TRBJ1-1	CASSRQGQINTEAFF	TGTGCCAGCAGCCGACAGGGACAGATAAACACTGAAGCTTTCTTT
TRBV9	many	NA	TRBJ2-3	CASSEKRSQRISSTDTQYF	TGTGCCAGCAGCGAGAAACGGTCACAGCGCATTTCTAGCACAGATACGCAGTATTTT
TRBV5-1	NA	TRBD2	TRBJ2-5	CASIAGPEETQYF	TGCGCCAGCATAGCGGGACCCGAGGAGACCCAGTACTTC
TRBV5-1	many	NA	TRBJ1-1	CASSTSSMNTEAFF	TGCGCCAGCAGCACCAGTAGCATGAACACTGAAGCTTTCTTT
TRBV29-1	many	NA	TRBJ2-7	CSAGSETYEQYF	TGCAGCGCCGGATCGGAGACCTACGAGCAGTACTTC
TRBV5-8	many	NA	TRBJ1-1	CASSLQISRTEAFF	TGTGCCAGCAGCTTACAGATATCGCGAACTGAAGCTTTCTTT
TRBV6-2/TRBV6-3	NA	TRBD2	TRBJ2-7	CASSYLAGGTEQYF	TGTGCCAGCAGTTACCTAGCGGGAGGAACCGAGCAGTACTTC